Listed here are 16 T cell receptor beta chains from one sample, sequenced in a study of molecular identifiers for immune sequencing clone quantification. TCRdb reprocessed the PCR reads with MiXCR, giving one entry per CDR3 protein. Seen here are some 590,000 distinct CDR3 sequences, around 25% observed once, and the top ten hold roughly 0.83%. The sequencing input was naive CD8+ T cells from blood, with Jurkat cell RNA spiked in. Documented subset: FACS-sorted CD8+CD4-CCR7+CD45RA+ naive T cells. The source of these receptors is a human donor in good health. Some libraries in this study had Jurkat cell RNA spiked in.

A remark on this clonotype: With a much larger clone just one base away, this may be a read error. This chain links TRBV4-1 with TRBJ1-1, with D unclear. The CDR3 covers 15 residues. The germline V gene has CDR1 MGHRA and CDR2 YSYEKL. CDR3 bases: TGCGCCAGCAGCCAAGAACAAAGGCGTACCAGTGAAGCTCTCTTT. Translated: CASSQEQRRTSEALF.

This clonotype was found many times. The chain joins TRBV7-2 to TRBJ1-5; 7 positions agree with TRBD1. CDR1 and CDR2 from the germline V gene are SGHTA and FQGNSA. The CDR3 sequence is 17 residues long. Trimming took 3 bases from V and 0 from J; bases not matched to a gene: 8. The CDR3 loop is CASSFQGTEYSNQPQHF. The CDR3 nucleotides are TGTGCCAGCAGCTTTCAGGGGACAGAATATAGCAATCAGCCCCAGCATTTT.

This clonotype was seen many times. V and J are TRBV2 and TRBJ1-1; D remains ambiguous. Germline CDR1 SNHLY, CDR2 FYNNEI. The CDR3 runs 14 residues. Trimming shortened V by 3 bases and J by 0 bases, and 8 bases separated the two germline ends. The CDR3 spells CASSDRIMNTEAFF. CDR3 DNA: TGTGCCAGCAGTGATAGGATTATGAACACTGAAGCTTTCTTT.

This rearrangement joins TRBV4-2 to TRBJ2-3; unclear D gene. The CDR3 is made up of 17 amino acids. With 4 bases removed from V and 2 bases from J, the gap between germline ends came to 19 bases. Germline lookup yields CDR1 LGHNA and CDR2 YNFKEQ. The CDR3: CASSPSPSGLNTDTQYF. The CDR3 nucleotides read TGTGCCAGCAGCCCCAGCCCTTCTGGGCTGAACACAGATACGCAGTATTTT.

In this sample, this clonotype turned up many times. The genes are TRBV7-9 and TRBJ2-5, with D perhaps matching TRBD2 (6 bases). Germline loops: CDR1 SEHNR, CDR2 FQNEAQ (reference sequence). The CDR3 runs to 13 residues. Trimming stripped 7 bases from V and 3 bases from J, with 12 bases between. CDR3 loop: CASIPGLEETQYF. DNA for the CDR3: TGTGCCAGCATACCGGGACTGGAAGAGACCCAGTACTTC. Using reference TRBV7-9 and TRBJ2-5 for the parts outside the CDR3, the full variable domain is DTGVSQNPRHKITKRGQNVTFRCDPISEHNRLYWYRQTLGQGPEFLTYFQNEAQLEKSRLLSDRFSAERPKGSFSTLEIQRTEQGDSAMYLCASIPGLEETQYFGPGTRLLVL.

A few counts support this clonotype. The gene calls are TRBV12-3 or TRBV12-4 and TRBJ1-1, with D hard to call. The V end was cut by 3 bases, the J end by 3 bases, with 8 bases between. The CDR3 consists of 13 residues. CDR3 loop: CASSFMGDTEAFF. As DNA, the CDR3 is TGTGCCAGCAGTTTCATGGGTGACACTGAAGCTTTCTTT.

This clonotype was counted ten times or more. DNA of the CDR3: TGCGCCAGCAGCTTGGAACGGCGGACGGTGAGCTCCTACGAGCAGTACTTC. Its translation is CASSLERRTVSSYEQYF. The rearrangement links TRBV5-1 to TRBJ2-7; D not resolved. V gave up 0 bases and J gave up 0 bases, with 16 bases separating them. The germline gives CDR1 SGHRS, CDR2 YFSETQ. CDR3 length: 17 residues.

There are many counts of this clonotype. This chain connects TRBV7-6 to TRBJ2-3; D may be TRBD1 (5 bases). Trimming took 5 bases from V and 5 from J, leaving 14 bases between them. There are 14 residues in the CDR3. The germline V gene encodes CDR1 SGHVS and CDR2 FNYEAQ. In nucleotides, the CDR3 is TGTGCCAGCAGCGCCAGGGTAAAGGGAGATACGCAGTATTTT. This encodes CASSARVKGDTQYF. Looking up the rest from reference TRBV7-6 and TRBJ2-3 gives the full variable domain: GAGVSQSPRYKVTKRGQDVALRCDPISGHVSLYWYRQALGQGPEFLTYFNYEAQQDKSGLPNDRFSAERPEGSISTLTIQRTEQRDSAMYRCASSARVKGDTQYFGPGTRLTVL.

V is TRBV7-9 and J is TRBJ1-6, with 8 bases identical to TRBD1. V dropped 4 bases and J dropped 13; count of bases not matched to a gene: 9. Germline V CDR1 and CDR2: SEHNR, FQNEAQ (reference sequence). The CDR3 consists of 14 residues. The CDR3 DNA sequence: TGTGCCAGCAGCTCCGGGACAGGCCTCGGGCCCCTCCACTTT. It encodes CASSSGTGLGPLHF. The full variable domain, rest sourced from reference TRBV7-9 and TRBJ1-6, is DTGVSQNPRHKITKRGQNVTFRCDPISEHNRLYWYRQTLGQGPEFLTYFQNEAQLEKSRLLSDRFSAERPKGSFSTLEIQRTEQGDSAMYLCASSSGTGLGPLHFGNGTRLTVT.

V is TRBV9 and J is TRBJ2-2, with D unclear. V lost 0 bases and J 3 bases, leaving 9 bases between the germline ends. The CDR3 runs to 15 residues. The germline gives CDR1 SGDLS, CDR2 YYNGEE. The DNA of the CDR3 is TGTGCCAGCAGCGTAGTGTCCGGAGACACCGGGGAGCTGTTTTTT. Translation gives CASSVVSGDTGELFF. Full variable domain (remainder filled in from reference TRBV9 and TRBJ2-2): DSGVTQTPKHLITATGQRVTLRCSPRSGDLSVYWYQQSLDQGLQFLIQYYNGEERAKGNILERFSAQQFPDLHSELNLSSLELGDSALYFCASSVVSGDTGELFFGEGSRLTVL.

With respect to this clonotype: A much larger clone lies a single base off, so this may be a read error. The rearrangement links TRBV20-1 to TRBJ1-5; TRBD1 might be the D (5 bases). V shed 5 bases and J shed 0 bases, with 20 bases lying between them. The CDR3 is made up of 17 amino acids. The germline V gene has CDR1 DFQATT and CDR2 SNEGSKA (reference sequence). The CDR3 DNA sequence: TGCAGTGCTTTGGGGGTATCGCCCCAATATAGCAATCAGCCCCAGCATTTT. Amino acids: CSALGVSPQYSNQPQHF.

For this clonotype: With a much larger clone just one base away, this may be a read error. The chain links TRBV7-8 to TRBJ2-3; D remains unclear. Germline CDR1 is SGHVS and CDR2 is FQNEAQ. This CDR3 region has 14 residues. The CDR3 sequence is CASCLAQSTDTQYF. For the CDR3, the DNA is TGTGCCAGCTGCTTAGCCCAGAGCACAGATACGCAGTATTTT.

Concerning this clonotype itself: Since no conserved phenylalanine or tryptophan closes the CDR3, a read error is the likely cause. This chain connects TRBV7-9 to TRBJ2-7; a possible D gene is TRBD1 (6 bases). The germline gives CDR1 SEHNR, CDR2 FQNEAQ (reference sequence). The length of the CDR3 is 14 residues. The V end lost 5 bases, the J end lost 1 base, and 12 bases lay between the germline ends. The chain's CDR3 is CASSPTTGSYEQYL. CDR3 nucleotide sequence: TGTGCCAGCAGCCCTACCACAGGGTCCTACGAGCAGTACCTC.

The rearrangement joins TRBV5-6 to TRBJ1-4; 7 nucleotides agree with TRBD1. Germline V CDR1 and CDR2: SGHDT, YYEEEE. Trimming removed 0 bases from V and 0 bases from J; junction bases left unmatched: 2. There are 16 residues in the CDR3. CDR3 protein: CASSLGQGATNEKLFF. The CDR3 DNA reads TGTGCCAGCAGCTTGGGACAGGGCGCAACTAATGAAAAACTGTTTTTT.

Concerning this clonotype: A read error may explain this, as a much larger clone is one base away. This chain connects TRBV29-1 to TRBJ2-7; possible D gene TRBD2, 5 bases. The V gene's germline CDR1 is SQVTM and CDR2 ANQGSEA. The CDR3 sequence is 13 residues long. In DNA form, the CDR3 reads TGCAGCGCCAGAGCGGAAAGCTCCTGCGAGCAGTACTTC. This encodes CSARAESSCEQYF.

V is TRBV4-3 and J is TRBJ2-3; perhaps TRBD2 as D (6 bases). Germline CDR1 is LGHNA and CDR2 is YSLEER. The CDR3 runs 13 residues. The ends were cut back, 4 bases at V and 6 bases at J, with 11 bases in the middle. The CDR3 sequence: CASSRGSGDTQYF. CDR3 DNA sequence: TGCGCCAGCAGCCGAGGGAGCGGGGATACGCAGTATTTT.